Listed below are T cell receptor beta chains from one sample, sequenced in a study of shared clonotypes between healthy human individuals. Only in-frame clones appear in the TCRdb table, and some are missing; sequencing was by immunoSEQ multiplex PCR. The table has more than 2,000,000 clones, over 85% seen once. Material: naive CD4+ T cells from PBMCs. The receptors here all came from a man aged 18 to 35 in good health. Some clones in this sample may be carry-over from other donors' samples. Both conserved end residues are part of each CDR3. Each record gives: clone size, D gene, V gene, J gene, CDR3 DNA, CDR3 protein. D genes are given only for firm matches. Clone sizes are given selectively: once, few, many, or a class where the clone is expanded.

clone size: -
D gene: TRBD2
V gene: TRBV9
J gene: TRBJ2-1
CDR3 DNA: TGTGCCAGCAGCGTACATGGGCTAGCGGCCCTATACTCCTACAATGAGCAGTTCTTC
CDR3 protein: CASSVHGLAALYSYNEQFF

clone size: -
D gene: -
V gene: TRBV7-3
J gene: TRBJ2-1
CDR3 DNA: TGTGCCAGCAGCTTAATAACGAGCTCCTACAATGAGCAGTTCTTC
CDR3 protein: CASSLITSSYNEQFF

clone size: once
D gene: -
V gene: TRBV9
J gene: TRBJ1-3
CDR3 DNA: TGTGCCAGCAGCGTAGACCCCTTCGGGCATTATGGCATATATTTT
CDR3 protein: CASSVDPFGHYGIYF

clone size: -
D gene: TRBD2
V gene: TRBV5-4
J gene: TRBJ2-6
CDR3 DNA: TGTGCCAGCAGCCCCGGACTAGCGGGAGGTAGTGGGGCCAACGTCCTGACTTTC
CDR3 protein: CASSPGLAGGSGANVLTF

clone size: -
D gene: -
V gene: TRBV19
J gene: TRBJ1-4
CDR3 DNA: TGTGCCAGTAGTATGGGAGACGCGGGTGAAAAACTGTTTTTT
CDR3 protein: CASSMGDAGEKLFF

clone size: -
D gene: -
V gene: TRBV5-1
J gene: TRBJ2-7
CDR3 DNA: TGCGCCAGCAGCTTGACCTCAATCGGACAGACTCCCTTGGAGCAGTACTTC
CDR3 protein: CASSLTSIGQTPLEQYF

clone size: -
D gene: -
V gene: TRBV2
J gene: TRBJ2-4
CDR3 DNA: TGTGCCAGCAGTGAATTTAGGACAGCAAAAAACATTCAGTACTTC
CDR3 protein: CASSEFRTAKNIQYF

clone size: -
D gene: -
V gene: TRBV5-1
J gene: TRBJ1-1
CDR3 DNA: TGCGCCAGCAGCTTGGATAGGGTGAGCACTGAAGCTTTCTTT
CDR3 protein: CASSLDRVSTEAFF

clone size: -
D gene: -
V gene: TRBV7-9
J gene: TRBJ2-1
CDR3 DNA: TGTGCCAGCAAGGGTGCGAGCTCCTACAATGAGCAGTTCTTC
CDR3 protein: CASKGASSYNEQFF

clone size: -
D gene: -
V gene: TRBV7-6
J gene: TRBJ2-1
CDR3 DNA: TGTGCCAGCAGCCGAAGGGGGTACAATGAGCAGTTCTTC
CDR3 protein: CASSRRGYNEQFF

clone size: -
D gene: -
V gene: TRBV11-2
J gene: TRBJ2-3
CDR3 DNA: TGTGCCAGCAGCGGACGGGCCGCCAGGGCAAACCCTCCAGATACGCAGTATTTT
CDR3 protein: CASSGRAARANPPDTQYF

clone size: -
D gene: -
V gene: TRBV5-6
J gene: TRBJ2-5
CDR3 DNA: TGTGCCAGCAGCTTGGCCTCCGGGGCGAATGGGGAGACCCAGTACTTC
CDR3 protein: CASSLASGANGETQYF

clone size: -
D gene: TRBD2
V gene: TRBV19
J gene: TRBJ2-7
CDR3 DNA: TGTGCCAGTAGTAATGCGGGACTAGCGGGGGCCTACGAGCAGTACTTC
CDR3 protein: CASSNAGLAGAYEQYF

clone size: -
D gene: -
V gene: TRBV9
J gene: TRBJ2-1
CDR3 DNA: TGTGCCAGCAGCGTTTCCCTGGACAGCTTTCTCTACAATGAGCAGTTCTTC
CDR3 protein: CASSVSLDSFLYNEQFF

clone size: -
D gene: -
V gene: TRBV4-3
J gene: TRBJ1-5
CDR3 DNA: TGCGCCAGCAGCCAGGAATATAGACAGTTTAGCAATCAGCCCCAGCATTTT
CDR3 protein: CASSQEYRQFSNQPQHF

clone size: -
D gene: TRBD2
V gene: TRBV27
J gene: TRBJ2-3
CDR3 DNA: TGTGCCAGCAACCTCGCGGGACTAGCGGGGAGTACAGATACGCAGTATTTT
CDR3 protein: CASNLAGLAGSTDTQYF

clone size: -
D gene: TRBD2
V gene: TRBV11-2
J gene: TRBJ2-1
CDR3 DNA: TGTGCCAGCAGCTCGACTAGCGGCCAATACAATGAGCAGTTCTTC
CDR3 protein: CASSSTSGQYNEQFF

clone size: -
D gene: -
V gene: TRBV6-1
J gene: TRBJ2-3
CDR3 DNA: TGTGCCAGCGCCGGGACACTTGGAGCAGATACGCAGTATTTT
CDR3 protein: CASAGTLGADTQYF

clone size: -
D gene: -
V gene: TRBV20-1
J gene: TRBJ2-5
CDR3 DNA: TGCAGTCCAAATGGGGAGGAGACCCAGTACTTC
CDR3 protein: CSPNGEETQYF

clone size: -
D gene: -
V gene: TRBV30
J gene: TRBJ2-1
CDR3 DNA: TGTGCCTGGGGTGGGGCCACCTACAATGAGCAGTTCTTC
CDR3 protein: CAWGGATYNEQFF

clone size: once
D gene: -
V gene: TRBV2
J gene: TRBJ2-5
CDR3 DNA: TGTGCCAGCATTTCGGGGAGCTCTCAAGAGACCCAGTACTTC
CDR3 protein: CASISGSSQETQYF

clone size: -
D gene: TRBD1
V gene: TRBV19
J gene: TRBJ1-1
CDR3 DNA: TGTGCCAGTACCCTTCTCGGCCGGGAGGGGGCGAACACTGAAGCTTTCTTT
CDR3 protein: CASTLLGREGANTEAFF

clone size: -
D gene: -
V gene: TRBV7-2
J gene: TRBJ2-7
CDR3 DNA: TGTGCCAGCAGATCCAGCCTCAGGAGAAGCTCCTACGAGCAGTACTTC
CDR3 protein: CASRSSLRRSSYEQYF

clone size: -
D gene: -
V gene: TRBV25-1
J gene: TRBJ2-7
CDR3 DNA: TGTGCCAGCAGTGAGTCAGCTTACGAGCAGTACTTC
CDR3 protein: CASSESAYEQYF